This TCR beta chain was recovered during a study of T cell repertoires in cytomegalovirus infection. Study-wide results and limits: Predominance within the ex vivo response was attributable to HLA-C-restricted CMV-specific TCR beta clonotypes.

This clonotype has more than one count but fewer than ten. Its target is not known. One entry per CDR3 protein results from TCRdb running MiXCR on the reads. Here the sample spans some 270,000 distinct CDR3 sequences, about 18% being singletons. Input material: CD8+ T cells from PBMCs. This TCR was sampled from a human donor in good health (CMV status not recorded). Some clones in this sample may be carry-over from other donors' samples.

As DNA, the CDR3 is TGTGCCAGCAGTTACCTAACTGTCCGGAGACAGGGTCACCAAGAGACCCAGTACTTC. This codes for CASSYLTVRRQGHQETQYF. V and J are TRBV6-2 or TRBV6-3 and TRBJ2-5; 7 bases agree with TRBD1. This CDR3 spans 19 amino acids. From germline, CDR1 is MNHEY and CDR2 SVGEGT. V lost 2 bases, J lost 0 bases, and 15 bases stayed unmatched.